A selection of T cell receptor beta chains follows, all from one sample in a study of early T cells in non-severe SARS-CoV-2 infection. TCRdb reprocessed the 5' RACE reads with MiXCR, giving one entry per CDR3 protein. The sample lists 50,000 to 55,000 distinct CDR3 sequences; about 9.7% were seen once. The sample comprised whole blood. The receptors were sampled from an adult who was a healthcare worker with PCR-confirmed SARS-CoV-2 infection or an uninfected control (not recorded which). CDR3s include the opening cysteine and the closing phenylalanine or tryptophan. The D gene is left open where the match is weak. The size of a clone is reported for some rows only, either as once, few or many, or as a class for expanded clones.

>TRBV19|NA|TRBJ2-6|NA
TGTGCCAGTAGGCTTACAGCGACAGAGGCCAACGTCCTGACTTTC
CASRLTATEANVLTF
>TRBV20-1|TRBD1|TRBJ1-2|many
TGCAGTGCTAGAGCAGGGGGCGCGGGCTATGGCTACACCTTC
CSARAGGAGYGYTF
>TRBV28|TRBD1|TRBJ1-1|many
TGTGCCAGCAGTTCCCCGGGACAGACGAACACTGAAGCTTTCTTT
CASSSPGQTNTEAFF
>TRBV12-3/TRBV12-4|NA|TRBJ1-1|many
TGTGCCAGCACCCATCAGGAGAAGGGCACTGAAGCTTTCTTT
CASTHQEKGTEAFF
>TRBV7-6|NA|TRBJ2-7|many
TGTGCCAGCAGCTTGCGGGACACCTCCTACGAGCAGTACTTC
CASSLRDTSYEQYF
>TRBV6-1|NA|TRBJ2-5|few
TGTGCCAGCAGCCCCGGTGGGTACAGCCCTTTACAAGAGACCCAGTACTTC
CASSPGGYSPLQETQYF
>TRBV6-6|TRBD2|TRBJ2-1|many
TGTGCCAGCAGTTCGCCGGGACTAGCGGACGGTGAGCAGTTCTTC
CASSSPGLADGEQFF
>TRBV11-2|TRBD2|TRBJ2-7|few
TGTGCCAGCAGCTTACCTCGCCCCGGGACTAGGGATTTCTACGAGCAGTACTTC
CASSLPRPGTRDFYEQYF
>TRBV20-1|NA|TRBJ1-1|many
TGCAGTGCTAGCAACCGCTACCCGAACACTGAAGCTTTCTTT
CSASNRYPNTEAFF
>TRBV3-1|NA|TRBJ2-5|many
TGTGCCAGCAGCCGCCTAGAAGGGAAAGAGACCCAGTACTTC
CASSRLEGKETQYF
>TRBV6-5|NA|TRBJ1-1|many
TGTGCCAGCAGTTACTCGACAGTACCCCTGAGGGCTTTCTTT
CASSYSTVPLRAFF
>TRBV28|TRBD1|TRBJ2-2|NA
TGTGCCAGCAGTCGACAGGGAACGATCGGGGAGCTGTTTTTT
CASSRQGTIGELFF
>TRBV5-4|TRBD2|TRBJ2-1|NA
TGTGCCAGCAGCTTGACGCGGGGGGCGATCAATGAGCAGTTCTTC
CASSLTRGAINEQFF
>TRBV6-4|NA|TRBJ2-1|many
TGTGCCAGCAGCCTTTTCCAGGGCAGAGAGCAGTTCTTC
CASSLFQGREQFF
>TRBV4-1|NA|TRBJ2-7|NA
TGCGCCAGCAGCCAAGCCCCCCAGTATAGCTCCTACGAGCAGTACTTC
CASSQAPQYSSYEQYF
>TRBV6-2/TRBV6-3|NA|TRBJ1-6|many
TGTGCCAGCAGCCCAAGGAGGGACAAGGGTTCACCCCTCCACTTT
CASSPRRDKGSPLHF
>TRBV7-9|NA|TRBJ1-2|many
TGTGCCAGCAGCCCAAGACAGAGAGCTAACTATGGCTACACCTTC
CASSPRQRANYGYTF
>TRBV7-6|NA|TRBJ2-5|many
TGTGCCAGCAGCTTAGCGGTAGGAGGGGCCAAAGAGACCCAGTACTTC
CASSLAVGGAKETQYF
>TRBV3-1|NA|TRBJ2-7|medium-sized
TGTGCCAGCAGCCAAGGCCCCTACGAGCAGTACTTC
CASSQGPYEQYF
>TRBV27|NA|TRBJ2-7|few
TGTGCCAGCAGTCGGGTGAGCTCCTACGAGCAGTACTTC
CASSRVSSYEQYF
>TRBV7-2|TRBD2|TRBJ2-7|few
TGTGCCAGCAGCCGAGGGAGGGCCTACGAGCAGTACTTC
CASSRGRAYEQYF
>TRBV7-3|NA|TRBJ2-3|NA
TGTGCCAGCAGCTTAGGACAGTCAGATACGCAGTATTTT
CASSLGQSDTQYF
>TRBV24-1|NA|TRBJ2-3|many
TGTGCCACCAGTGATTTGACCTCCACAGATACGCAGTATTTT
CATSDLTSTDTQYF
>TRBV7-2|TRBD2|TRBJ2-2|NA
TGTGCCAGCAGCTTTGCCCTGACTAGCGGGAGGGCCAGTACCGGGGAGCTGTTTTTT
CASSFALTSGRASTGELFF
>TRBV10-3|TRBD1|TRBJ1-1|NA
TGTGCCACTAAGCCTCAACCCGGGACAGGGAACACTGAAGCTTTCTTT
CATKPQPGTGNTEAFF
>TRBV2|NA|TRBJ2-3|many
TGTGCCAGTAACACCGGGGTACAGACACGCACAGATACGCAGTATTTT
CASNTGVQTRTDTQYF
>TRBV21-1|NA|TRBJ1-5|many
TGTGCCAGCAGCAAAGTTACCCCCGGGAGCAAGGACCAGCCCCAGCATTTT
CASSKVTPGSKDQPQHF
>TRBV7-2|TRBD2|TRBJ2-1|many
TGTGCCAGCAGAAAAGGGGGGACTAGCGGCTACAATGAGCAGTTCTTC
CASRKGGTSGYNEQFF
>TRBV12-3/TRBV12-4|NA|TRBJ1-5|many
TGTGCCAGCACCGACAGTAGCCCAAATCAGCCCCAGCATTTT
CASTDSSPNQPQHF
>TRBV13|TRBD1|TRBJ1-6|many
TGTGCCAGCAGCCGAGAGGGACAGGGGGCGATAAATTCACCCCTCCACTTT
CASSREGQGAINSPLHF
>TRBV12-3/TRBV12-4|NA|TRBJ2-2|NA
TGTGCCAGCCTCTTTTGGGGTGTGTACGCCGGGGAGCTGTTTTTT
CASLFWGVYAGELFF
>TRBV11-2|TRBD2|TRBJ2-7|NA
TGTGCCAGCAGCTTGGGCCTGGGACTAGCGAGACGGGAGAGCGAGCAGTACTTC
CASSLGLGLARRESEQYF
>TRBV12-3/TRBV12-4|TRBD2|TRBJ2-1|few
TGTGCCAGCAGTTCGGGACTAGCCGCGACCTACAATGAGCAGTTCTTC
CASSSGLAATYNEQFF
>TRBV14|NA|TRBJ2-7|many
TGTGCCAGCAGCCAACCTCTCCGCGAGCAGTACTTC
CASSQPLREQYF
>TRBV27|TRBD2|TRBJ2-7|many
TGTGCCAGCAGTTTGGCCCCTAGCGGTTCCTACGAGCAGTACTTC
CASSLAPSGSYEQYF
>TRBV7-2|TRBD1|TRBJ2-7|few
TGTGCCAGCAGCCCCCGGGACAGGGGTTACGAGCAGTACTTC
CASSPRDRGYEQYF
>TRBV2|NA|TRBJ2-2|many
TGTGCCAGCAGTGAAGTCGGGGGAACCGGGGAGCTGTTTTTT
CASSEVGGTGELFF
>TRBV20-1|TRBD1|TRBJ1-6|many
TGCAGTGCTAGAACGGACAGGGGGCAAAAGACTACTATAGGCCACCACTTT
CSARTDRGQKTTIGHHF
>TRBV19|TRBD1|TRBJ2-4|many
TGTGCCAGTAGTAAGACGACAGGGTCCATTCAGTACTTC
CASSKTTGSIQYF
>TRBV12-3/TRBV12-4|TRBD1|TRBJ1-1|NA
TGTGCCAGCAGCTCGGGACAGGGGGCGACTGAAGCTTTCTTT
CASSSGQGATEAFF
>TRBV7-8|NA|TRBJ2-1|many
TGTGCCAGCAGCTTAGTCCGCCACAATGAGCAGTTCTTC
CASSLVRHNEQFF
>TRBV3-2|NA|TRBJ2-7|many
TGTGCCAGCAGCCACCCGAGTGGCCTAAGTAACTACGAGCAGTACTTC
CASSHPSGLSNYEQYF
>TRBV9|NA|TRBJ2-2|NA
TGTGCCAGCAGCGTAGGTGCGGGCTCCTTCACCGGGGAGCTGTTTTTT
CASSVGAGSFTGELFF
>TRBV18|TRBD2|TRBJ2-7|NA
TGTGCCAGCTCACCTAACAGCGGGGGGGCCCCCTACGAGCAGTACTTC
CASSPNSGGAPYEQYF
>TRBV24-1|NA|TRBJ2-7|many
TGTGCCACTGAACCCCCCGGGACTCTAAAAACCGAGCAGTACTTC
CATEPPGTLKTEQYF
>TRBV12-3/TRBV12-4|NA|TRBJ1-2|NA
TGTGCCAGCACCTTTAGGAGCTCTGGCTACACCTTC
CASTFRSSGYTF
>TRBV10-3|NA|TRBJ2-2|many
TGTGCCATCACCCCCGGGGGCGGGGAGCTGTTTTTT
CAITPGGGELFF
>TRBV29-1|NA|TRBJ1-1|many
TGCAGCGTTGAAAGCGATGTAAACACTGAAGCTTTCTTT
CSVESDVNTEAFF
>TRBV5-1|TRBD1|TRBJ1-1|many
TGCGCCAGCAGCCTGATAGAACAGGGGTTCACTGAAGCTTTCTTT
CASSLIEQGFTEAFF
>TRBV5-1|TRBD1|TRBJ2-3|many
TGCGCCAGCAGCGCATGGACAGGGCTTGCAGATACGCAGTATTTT
CASSAWTGLADTQYF
>TRBV11-3|TRBD1|TRBJ2-1|many
TGTGCCAGCAGCTTAGAGGGGACAGGCAACAATGAGCAGTTCTTC
CASSLEGTGNNEQFF
>TRBV2|TRBD1|TRBJ2-1|many
TGTGCCGGGGGGACAGGGGGACGGGATGAGCAGTTCTTC
CAGGTGGRDEQFF
>TRBV5-1|NA|TRBJ2-3|many
TGCGCCAGCAGCTTACGTCAATTCACAGATACGCAGTATTTT
CASSLRQFTDTQYF
>TRBV7-2|TRBD2|TRBJ2-1|many
TGTGCCAGCAGCGTTCTAGCGGGGGGGCCTAATGAGCAGTTCTTC
CASSVLAGGPNEQFF
>TRBV7-2|NA|TRBJ1-5|many
TGTGCCAGCAGCTTAGTTCACAGCGAGGGCAATCAGCCCCAGCATTTT
CASSLVHSEGNQPQHF
>TRBV9|TRBD2|TRBJ2-7|once
TGTGCCAGCAGCGCCCAACTAGCGGGGACCTACGAGCAGTACTTC
CASSAQLAGTYEQYF